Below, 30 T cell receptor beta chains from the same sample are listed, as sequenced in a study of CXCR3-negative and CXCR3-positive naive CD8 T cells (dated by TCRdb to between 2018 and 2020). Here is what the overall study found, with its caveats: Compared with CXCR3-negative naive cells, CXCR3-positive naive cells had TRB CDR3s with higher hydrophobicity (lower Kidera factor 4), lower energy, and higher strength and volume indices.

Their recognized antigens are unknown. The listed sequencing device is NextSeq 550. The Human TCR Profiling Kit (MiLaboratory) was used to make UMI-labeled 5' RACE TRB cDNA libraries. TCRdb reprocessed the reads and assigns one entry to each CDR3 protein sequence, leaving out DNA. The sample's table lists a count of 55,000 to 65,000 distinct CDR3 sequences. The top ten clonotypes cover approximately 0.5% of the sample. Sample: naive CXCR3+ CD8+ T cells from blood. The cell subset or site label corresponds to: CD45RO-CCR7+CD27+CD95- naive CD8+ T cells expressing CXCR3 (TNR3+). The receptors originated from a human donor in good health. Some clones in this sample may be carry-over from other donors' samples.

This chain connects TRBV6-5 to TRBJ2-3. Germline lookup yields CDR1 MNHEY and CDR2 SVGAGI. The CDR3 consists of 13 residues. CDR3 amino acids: CASSYGDADTQYF.

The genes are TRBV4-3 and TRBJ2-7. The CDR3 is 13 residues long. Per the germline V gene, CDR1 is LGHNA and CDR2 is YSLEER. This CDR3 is CASSQVYSSEQYF.

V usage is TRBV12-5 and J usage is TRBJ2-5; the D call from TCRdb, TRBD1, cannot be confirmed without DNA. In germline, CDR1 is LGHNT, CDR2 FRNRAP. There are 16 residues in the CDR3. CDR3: CASGLVHQTGEETQYF.

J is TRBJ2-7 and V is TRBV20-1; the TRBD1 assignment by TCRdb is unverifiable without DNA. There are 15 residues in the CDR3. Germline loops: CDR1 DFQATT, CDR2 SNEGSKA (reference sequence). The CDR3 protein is CSARDLRDTSYEQYF.

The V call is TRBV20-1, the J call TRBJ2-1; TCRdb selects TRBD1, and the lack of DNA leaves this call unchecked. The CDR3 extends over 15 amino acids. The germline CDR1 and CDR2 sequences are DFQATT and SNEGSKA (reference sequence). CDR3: CSASLRGLDYNEQFF.

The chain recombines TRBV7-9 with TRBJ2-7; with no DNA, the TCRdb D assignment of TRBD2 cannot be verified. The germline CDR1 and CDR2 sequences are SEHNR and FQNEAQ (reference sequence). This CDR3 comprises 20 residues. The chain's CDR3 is CASSLTGERTSGSWSDEQYF. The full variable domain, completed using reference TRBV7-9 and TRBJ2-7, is DTGVSQNPRHKITKRGQNVTFRCDPISEHNRLYWYRQTLGQGPEFLTYFQNEAQLEKSRLLSDRFSAERPKGSFSTLEIQRTEQGDSAMYLCASSLTGERTSGSWSDEQYFGPGTRLTVT.

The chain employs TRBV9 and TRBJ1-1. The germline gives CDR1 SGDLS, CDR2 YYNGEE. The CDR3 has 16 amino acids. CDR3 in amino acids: CASSVATGLVDTEAFF.

Here the CDR3 reads CATSRTRAAYNEQFF. The V call is TRBV15, the J call TRBJ2-1; TCRdb's D call of TRBD2 is untestable without DNA. Germline CDR1 reads LNHNV; CDR2 reads YYDKDF (reference sequence). CDR3 size: 15 residues.

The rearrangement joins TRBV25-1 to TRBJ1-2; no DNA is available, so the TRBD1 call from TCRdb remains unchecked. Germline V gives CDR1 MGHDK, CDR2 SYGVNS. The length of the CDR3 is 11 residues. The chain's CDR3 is CASETAYGYTF.

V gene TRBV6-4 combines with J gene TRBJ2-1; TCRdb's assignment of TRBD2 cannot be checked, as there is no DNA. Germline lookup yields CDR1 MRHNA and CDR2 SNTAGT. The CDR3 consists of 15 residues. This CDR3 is CASSPEGEGSNEQFF.

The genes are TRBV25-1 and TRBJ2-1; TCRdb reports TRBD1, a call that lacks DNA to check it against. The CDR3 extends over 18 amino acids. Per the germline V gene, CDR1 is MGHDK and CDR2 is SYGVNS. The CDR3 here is CASSGTRDDRAWNNEQFF.

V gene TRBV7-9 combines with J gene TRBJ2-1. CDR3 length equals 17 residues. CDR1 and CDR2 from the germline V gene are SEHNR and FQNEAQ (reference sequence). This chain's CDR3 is CASSLARERSSYNEQFF.

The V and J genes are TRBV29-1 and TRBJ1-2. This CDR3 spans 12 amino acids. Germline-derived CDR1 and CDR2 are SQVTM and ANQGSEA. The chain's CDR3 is CSVMGNNYGYTF. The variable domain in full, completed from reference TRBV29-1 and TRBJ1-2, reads SAVISQKPSRDICQRGTSLTIQCQVDSQVTMMFWYRQQPGQSLTLIATANQGSEATYESGFVIDKFPISRPNLTFSTLTVSNMSPEDSSIYLCSVMGNNYGYTFGSGTRLTVV.

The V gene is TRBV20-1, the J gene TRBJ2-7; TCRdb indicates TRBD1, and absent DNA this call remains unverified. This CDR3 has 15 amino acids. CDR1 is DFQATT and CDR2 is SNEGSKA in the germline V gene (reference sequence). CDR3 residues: CSARAIQGTSYEQYF.

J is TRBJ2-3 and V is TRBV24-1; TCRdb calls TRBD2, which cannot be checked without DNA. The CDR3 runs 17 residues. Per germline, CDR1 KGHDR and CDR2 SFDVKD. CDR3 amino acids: CATSDRWPQTGTDTQYF.

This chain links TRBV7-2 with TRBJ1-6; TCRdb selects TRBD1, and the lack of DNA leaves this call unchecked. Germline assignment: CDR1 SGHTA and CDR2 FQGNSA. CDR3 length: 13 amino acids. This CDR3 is CASSLEGVEPLHF.

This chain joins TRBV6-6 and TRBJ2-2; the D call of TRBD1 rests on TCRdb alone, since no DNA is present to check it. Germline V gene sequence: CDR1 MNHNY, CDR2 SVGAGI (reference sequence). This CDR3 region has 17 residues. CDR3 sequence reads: CASSYMGRETGTGELFF.

The CDR3 loop reads CASRDDTDTQYF. The rearrangement uses TRBV6-2 or TRBV6-3 and TRBJ2-3. This CDR3 spans 12 amino acids. Looked up from germline, CDR1 is MNHEY and CDR2 is SVGEGT.

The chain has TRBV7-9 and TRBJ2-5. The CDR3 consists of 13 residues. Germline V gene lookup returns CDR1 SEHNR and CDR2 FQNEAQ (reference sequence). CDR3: CASSPTYQETQYF.

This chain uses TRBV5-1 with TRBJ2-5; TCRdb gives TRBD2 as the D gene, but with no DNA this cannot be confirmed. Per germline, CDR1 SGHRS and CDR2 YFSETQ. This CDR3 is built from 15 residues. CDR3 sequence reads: CASSGGLRGEETQYF.

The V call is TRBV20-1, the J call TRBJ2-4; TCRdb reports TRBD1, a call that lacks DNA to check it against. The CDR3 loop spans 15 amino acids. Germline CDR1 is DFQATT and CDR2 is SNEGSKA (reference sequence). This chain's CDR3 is CSAWDRNEAKNIQYF.

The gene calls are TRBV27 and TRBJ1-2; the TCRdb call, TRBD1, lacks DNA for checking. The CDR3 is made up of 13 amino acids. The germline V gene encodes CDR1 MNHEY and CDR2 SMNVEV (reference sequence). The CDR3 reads CASKTGDNYGYTF.

CDR3 protein: CASSQIGSTEAFF. V usage is TRBV4-3 and J usage is TRBJ1-1. The CDR3 has 13 residues. Germline CDR1 is LGHNA and CDR2 is YSLEER.

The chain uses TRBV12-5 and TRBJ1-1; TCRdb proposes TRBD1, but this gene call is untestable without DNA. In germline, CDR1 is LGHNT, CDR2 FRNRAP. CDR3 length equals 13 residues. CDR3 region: CASGPTGPTEAFF.

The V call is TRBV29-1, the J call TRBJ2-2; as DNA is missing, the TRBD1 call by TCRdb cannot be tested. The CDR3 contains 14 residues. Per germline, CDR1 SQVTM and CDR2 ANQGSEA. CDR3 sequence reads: CSAEAGNTAGELFF.

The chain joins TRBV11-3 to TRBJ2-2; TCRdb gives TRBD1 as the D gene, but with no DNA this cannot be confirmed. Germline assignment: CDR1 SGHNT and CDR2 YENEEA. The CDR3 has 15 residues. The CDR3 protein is CASSRDPSWGGELLF. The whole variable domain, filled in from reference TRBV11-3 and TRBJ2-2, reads EAGVVQSPRYKIIEKKQPVAFWCNPISGHNTLYWYLQNLGQGPELLIRYENEEAVDDSQLPKDRFSAERLKGVDSTLKIQPAELGDSAVYLCASSRDPSWGGELLFGEGSRLTVL.

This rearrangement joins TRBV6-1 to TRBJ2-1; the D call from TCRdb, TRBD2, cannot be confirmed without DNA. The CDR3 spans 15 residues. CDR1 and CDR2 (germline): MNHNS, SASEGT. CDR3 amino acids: CASSARGEAYNEQFF.

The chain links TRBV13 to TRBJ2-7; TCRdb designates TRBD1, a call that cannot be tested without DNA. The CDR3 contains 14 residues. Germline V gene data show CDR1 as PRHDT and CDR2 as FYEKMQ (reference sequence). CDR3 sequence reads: CASSLPYKGVEQYF.

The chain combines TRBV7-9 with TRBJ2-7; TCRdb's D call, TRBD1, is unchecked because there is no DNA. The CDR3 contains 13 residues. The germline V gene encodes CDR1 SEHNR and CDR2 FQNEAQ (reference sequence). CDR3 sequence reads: CASSPPGAGEQYF.

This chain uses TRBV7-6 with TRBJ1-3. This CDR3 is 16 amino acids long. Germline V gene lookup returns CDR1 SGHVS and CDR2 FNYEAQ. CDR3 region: CASSAAGRDSGNTIYF.